This T cell receptor (beta chain) was retrieved from a study of T cell responses to AZD1222 COVID-19 vaccine. Study findings and constraints: Repertoire sampling happened only post peak T cell response.

Second-dose intervals of approximately 4 or approximately 12 weeks were pooled. For this clone: Its antigen is currently unknown.

CDR3 length equals 18 residues. J gave up 4 bases and V 1 base, and 13 bases lay outside the gene matches. CDR1 and CDR2 from the germline V gene are MDHEN and SYDVKM. Some clones are missing from TCRdb's copy, which holds only in-frame ones; the method was immunoSEQ multiplex PCR. The sample has 70,000 to 100,000 clones; approximately 85% are singletons. The source of this sequence is an adult who received the AZD1222 COVID-19 vaccine. V and J are TRBV28 and TRBJ1-1; TRBD1 matches at 9 bases. This specimen was peripheral blood, taken 28 days after the second AZD1222 dose. CDR3 in DNA: TGTGCCAGCAGTTTATATGATCGAGGACAGGGGTTGGTCACTGAAGCTTTCTTT. Amino acids: CASSLYDRGQGLVTEAFF.